The present TCR beta chain was sequenced within a study of shared T cell receptors in the human thymus. CDR1 and CDR2 (germline): SQVTM, ANQGSEA. The CDR3 is 15 residues long. V gave up 4 bases and J gave up 7 bases; unmatched junction bases: 11. The assay was immunoSEQ multiplex PCR, and TCRdb's table has in-frame clones only and misses some. This table has more than 550,000 clones, around 85% appearing once. These records were also assigned to another study, of human thymus T cells. From that paper: Immunologically healthy infants in Finland undergoing congenital heart defect surgery were the donors. There appeared to be biased usage of V and J genes in thymic and blood repertoires.

V is TRBV29-1 and J is TRBJ1-3, with 9 bases identical to TRBD1. Sequencing was carried out using thymocytes. The receptor comes from a girl under three years old with a congenital heart defect. The CDR3 sequence: CSVGTRQGVRNTIYF. CDR3 in DNA: TGCAGCGTTGGCACTAGACAGGGGGTACGGAACACCATATATTTT.